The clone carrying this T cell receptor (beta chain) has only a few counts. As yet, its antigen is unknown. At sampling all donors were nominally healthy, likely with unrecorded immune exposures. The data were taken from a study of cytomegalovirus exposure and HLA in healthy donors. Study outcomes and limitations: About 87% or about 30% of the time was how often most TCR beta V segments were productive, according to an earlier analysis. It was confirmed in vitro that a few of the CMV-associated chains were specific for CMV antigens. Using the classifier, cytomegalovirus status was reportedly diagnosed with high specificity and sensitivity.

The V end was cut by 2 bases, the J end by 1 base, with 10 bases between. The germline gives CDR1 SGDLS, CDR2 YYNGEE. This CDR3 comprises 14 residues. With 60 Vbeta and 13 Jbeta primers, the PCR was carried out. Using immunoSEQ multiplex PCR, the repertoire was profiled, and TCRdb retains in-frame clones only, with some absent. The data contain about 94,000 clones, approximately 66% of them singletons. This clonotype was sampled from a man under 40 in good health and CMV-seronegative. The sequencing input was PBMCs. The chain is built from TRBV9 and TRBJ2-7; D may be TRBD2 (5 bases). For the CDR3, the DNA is TGTGCCAGCAGCGTCGAGGGTACGTCCTACGAGCAGTACTTC. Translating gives CASSVEGTSYEQYF.